This is a list of T cell receptor beta chains from one sample in a study of radiation and T cells in renal cell carcinoma. Clones were read by immunoSEQ multiplex PCR, and TCRdb kept only the in-frame ones, dropping some. This sample has 130,000 or so clones; roughly 88% occur once, and the top ten carry around 13%. Sample: blood, taken from a patient whose treatment included radiotherapy and nephrectomy. Source of these receptors: a woman aged 45-65 years with renal cell carcinoma. Both conserved end residues are part of each CDR3. The D gene is left open where the match is weak. Expanded clones are given a class, and other clones once, few, many or no size at all.

>16|TRBV7-2|.|TRBD2|TRBJ2-3
TGTGCCAGCAGCGCTCCATTACCGGGGGGGCTTCCAACGCAGTATTTT
CASSAPLPGGLPTQYF
>15|TRBV19|.|.|TRBJ1-3
TGTGCCAGTCAAGGAGACCGAAGCTCTGGAAACACCATATATTTT
CASQGDRSSGNTIYF
>14|TRBV5-1|.|.|TRBJ2-5
TGCGCCAGCAGCTTGGAATTGGTGCAAGAGACCCAGTACTTC
CASSLELVQETQYF
>16|TRBV18|.|.|TRBJ1-3
TGTGCCAGCTCACCACCTAACAGGTCTTCGGGAAACACCATATATTTT
CASSPPNRSSGNTIYF
>16|TRBV7-2|.|TRBD2|TRBJ2-3
TGTGCCAGCATCCCCGGCGGGGGGGCTGGCACAGATACGCAGTATTTT
CASIPGGGAGTDTQYF
>15|TRBV7-7|.|.|TRBJ2-5
TGTGCTAGCAGCTTAGTCCCGGGGTACCAAGAGACCCAGTACTTC
CASSLVPGYQETQYF
>13|TRBV6-5|.|.|TRBJ2-3
TGTGCCAGCAGCGCTCGGGGCACAGATACGCAGTATTTT
CASSARGTDTQYF
>13|TRBV5-1|few|TRBD1|TRBJ1-2
TGCGCCAGCAGCACGGGACAGGGGATGGCTAACACCTTC
CASSTGQGMANTF
>15|TRBV5-5|.|TRBD1|TRBJ1-2
TGTGCCAGCAGCCTAGGACAGGCGTCTAGCTATGGCTACACCTTC
CASSLGQASSYGYTF
>14|TRBV5-1|once|TRBD2|TRBJ2-3
TGCGCCAGCAGCCCCCTAGCGGGGATAGATACGCAGTATTTT
CASSPLAGIDTQYF
>15|TRBV4-1|once|.|TRBJ1-5
TGCGCCAGCAGCCAAGATAACAGACCCAGGGGGCCCCAGCATTTT
CASSQDNRPRGPQHF
>13|TRBV9|.|.|TRBJ2-7
TGTGCCAGCAGCGTAGCTACGGGGTTCGAGCAGTACTTC
CASSVATGFEQYF
>12|TRBV25-1|.|.|TRBJ2-7
TGTGCCAGCAGTGAGTTCGTCGCCGAGCAGTACTTC
CASSEFVAEQYF
>14|TRBV7-2|.|.|TRBJ1-4
TGTGCCAGCAGCTTTACAGGCTCACATGAAAAACTGTTTTTT
CASSFTGSHEKLFF
>15|TRBV29-1|.|.|TRBJ2-1
TGCAGCGTTTCCTTCTCCGGGGCCGACTACAATGAGCAGTTCTTC
CSVSFSGADYNEQFF
>15|TRBV29-1|.|TRBD2|TRBJ2-1
TGCAGCGTTGGAAGACTAGCGGGGGGGCCCAATGAGCAGTTCTTC
CSVGRLAGGPNEQFF
>14|TRBV6-5|.|.|TRBJ1-2
TGTGCCAGCAGTTACTCGTACAGGGATAATGGCTACACCTTC
CASSYSYRDNGYTF
>13|TRBV5-5|.|.|TRBJ1-2
TGTGCCAGCAGCTTGTGGGAGGGGAATGGCTACACCTTC
CASSLWEGNGYTF
>15|TRBV5-1|.|.|TRBJ2-2
TGCGCCAGCAGCTTGGTTCCGTGGAACACCGGGGAGCTGTTTTTT
CASSLVPWNTGELFF
>15|TRBV6-5|.|.|TRBJ2-3
TGTGCCAGCAGCCGAGACTGGGGGGACACAGATACGCAGTATTTT
CASSRDWGDTDTQYF
>16|TRBV12-5|.|.|TRBJ2-6
TGTGCTAGTGGTTTGGGAGGAACTTCGGGGGCCAACGTCCTGACTTTC
CASGLGGTSGANVLTF
>15|TRBV4-3|once|TRBD1|TRBJ2-2
TGCGCCAGCAGTACAGACAGGGACAACACCGGGGAGCTGTTTTTT
CASSTDRDNTGELFF
>15|TRBV6-1|.|TRBD1|TRBJ2-7
TGTGCCAGCAGTGGGGGGGGGACAGGGGCCTACGAGCAGTACTTC
CASSGGGTGAYEQYF
>15|TRBV6-5|.|.|TRBJ2-1
TGTGCCAGCAGTTATGCGGGGAGGTCCTACAATGAGCAGTTCTTC
CASSYAGRSYNEQFF
>15|TRBV7-9|.|TRBD1|TRBJ2-7
TGTGCCAGCAGCTACCGGGACAGGGTATTCGACGAGCAGTACTTC
CASSYRDRVFDEQYF
>20|TRBV10-3|.|.|TRBJ2-1
TGTGCCATCAGTGGATCTGATCCGTCACAATTCAGTCACGTCTACAATGAGCAGTTCTTC
CAISGSDPSQFSHVYNEQFF
>14|TRBV7-8|.|TRBD1|TRBJ1-5
TGTGCCAGCAGCTTGGGACAGGCATGGCAGCCCCAGCATTTT
CASSLGQAWQPQHF
>16|TRBV7-7|.|.|TRBJ2-2
TGTGCTAGCAGCTTAGCGCCCAGGGGAAACACCGGGGAGCTGTTTTTT
CASSLAPRGNTGELFF
>17|TRBV15|few|.|TRBJ1-5
TGTGCCACCAGCTCCCCCGAGGGGGGCTTTCGGAATCAGCCCCAGCATTTT
CATSSPEGGFRNQPQHF
>14|TRBV4-1|.|.|TRBJ1-3
TGCGCCAGCAGCCAAGACCCGGCTGGAAACACCATATATTTT
CASSQDPAGNTIYF
>14|TRBV6-6|.|.|TRBJ1-1
TGTGCCAGCAGCATCAACTCCGAAAGACAGGAAGCTTTCTTT
CASSINSERQEAFF
>16|TRBV12-5|.|.|TRBJ1-4
TGTGCTAGTGGTTTGGTACGGGGGCGGGCAGATGAAAAACTGTTTTTT
CASGLVRGRADEKLFF